The text below deals with one TCR beta chain. Its target is unknown. These data come from a study of OX40 agonist ivuxolimab in advanced cancers. Study findings and constraints: Clonal expansion from baseline to week 6 occurred in both CD4+ and CD8+ T cells.

Assay: immunoSEQ multiplex PCR; the TCRdb copy retains only in-frame clones and omits some. The data contain nearly 50,000 clones, 70% to 90% of them singletons. At cycle 4 day 1, cycle 7 day 1, and baseline, blood was sampled. CDR1 and CDR2 (germline): MNHEY, SVGAGI. With 2 bases removed from V and 2 bases from J, the gap between germline ends came to 9 bases. The CDR3 has 14 amino acids. This chain joins TRBV6-5 and TRBJ2-5; maybe TRBD2 (6 bases). This TCR derives from an adult with an advanced solid tumor such as melanoma, head and neck, liver or kidney cancer. The material sequenced was CD4+ or CD8+ T cells sorted from blood, taken in a trial of the OX40 agonist ivuxolimab. The CDR3 DNA reads TGTGCCAGCAGTTACCTGGCGGGGCAAGAGACCCAGTACTTC. This translates into CASSYLAGQETQYF.